The 18 T cell receptor beta chains below come from one sample, sequenced in a study of technical replicates of blood from several donors. Measured with immunoSEQ multiplex PCR; TCRdb has only the in-frame clones, and not every one. The sample lists about 100,000 clones, approximately 94% occurring once. Source material: T cells isolated from PBMCs. Receptor source: a human donor in good health.

The chain recombines TRBV7-3 with TRBJ1-6; D not resolved. V shed 5 bases and J shed 9 bases, with 17 bases lying between them. CDR3 length: 15 amino acids. Germline lookup yields CDR1 SGHTA and CDR2 FQGTGA. The CDR3 coding sequence is TGTGCCAGCAGCCTAGCGGGTGGTGAAGGTTCACCCCTCCACTTT. Its protein is CASSLAGGEGSPLHF.

The CDR3 bases are TGTGCCAGCAGTTCCGGACTAGCGCATTACAATGAGCAGTTCTTC. It is translated as CASSSGLAHYNEQFF. The rearrangement links TRBV5-4 to TRBJ2-1; TRBD2 aligns across 9 bases. The CDR3 is 15 residues long. Germline V lookup: CDR1 SGHNT, CDR2 YYREEE (reference sequence). Unmatched junction bases numbered 7, after V lost 5 bases and J lost 4 bases.

This clone was seen only once. This rearrangement joins TRBV6-6 to TRBJ1-2; 10 bases match TRBD1. The CDR3 is 14 residues long. V was clipped by 5 bases and J by 4 bases; unmatched bases: 4. CDR1 is MNHNY, CDR2 SVGAGI, per germline (reference sequence). CDR3 amino acids: CASSRQGASYGYTF. CDR3 nucleotide sequence: TGTGCCAGCAGTCGACAGGGGGCGAGCTATGGCTACACCTTC.

J is TRBJ2-7 and V is TRBV4-1; 7 positions match TRBD1. CDR1 and CDR2 (germline): MGHRA, YSYEKL. This CDR3 has 17 residues. The V gene end was trimmed by 1 base and the J gene end by 3 bases; junction bases not matched to a gene: 12. The DNA for the CDR3 is TGCGCCAGCAGCCAAGTCCTCGGGGCAGGGGGTTACTACGAGCAGTACTTC. It codes for CASSQVLGAGGYYEQYF.

The chain has TRBV7-6 and TRBJ2-3; 7 bases fit TRBD2. The CDR3 runs to 15 residues. Germline V lookup: CDR1 SGHVS, CDR2 FNYEAQ. V lost 2 bases, J lost 2 bases, and 4 bases stayed unmatched. In DNA form, the CDR3 reads TGTGCCAGCAGCTTACTCCGGGGGGACACAGATACGCAGTATTTT. It translates to CASSLLRGDTDTQYF.

The rearrangement links TRBV19 to TRBJ2-3; a weak D match, TRBD1 (5 bases). From germline, CDR1 is LNHDA and CDR2 SQIVND (reference sequence). Trimming removed 5 bases from V and 2 bases from J, with 14 bases in between. The CDR3 loop spans 15 amino acids. Here the CDR3 reads CASSPDSLTTDTQYF. The CDR3 DNA sequence: TGTGCCAGTAGTCCTGACAGCCTAACCACAGATACGCAGTATTTT. The full variable domain, completed using reference TRBV19 and TRBJ2-3, is DGGITQSPKYLFRKEGQNVTLSCEQNLNHDAMYWYRQDPGQGLRLIYYSQIVNDFQKGDIAEGYSVSREKKESFPLTVTSAQKNPTAFYLCASSPDSLTTDTQYFGPGTRLTVL.

This chain connects TRBV11-1 to TRBJ1-5, with 8 bases lining up with TRBD1. The germline CDR1 and CDR2 sequences are SGHAT and FQDESV (reference sequence). J gave up 6 bases and V 0 bases, and 7 bases lay outside the gene matches. The CDR3 contains 16 residues. This CDR3 reads CASSLAPGQGGQPQHF. The DNA of the CDR3 is TGTGCCAGCAGCTTAGCGCCCGGACAGGGAGGTCAGCCCCAGCATTTT.

This chain connects TRBV5-1 to TRBJ1-1, with 10 positions matching TRBD1. Germline CDR1 SGHRS, CDR2 YFSETQ. V shed 3 bases, J shed 3 bases, and the junction held 8 bases outside the gene matches. The CDR3 covers 16 residues. The CDR3 DNA reads TGCGCCAGCAGCTCATGGACAGGGGGGATGTACACTGAAGCTTTCTTT. It translates to CASSSWTGGMYTEAFF.

This rearrangement joins TRBV4-1 to TRBJ2-7; D is unresolved. The CDR3 is 12 residues long. Between the trimmed V and J ends, which lost 0 bases and 5 bases, there was a span of 5 bases. Per germline, CDR1 MGHRA and CDR2 YSYEKL. CDR3 protein: CASSQDIHEQYF. The CDR3 coding sequence is TGCGCCAGCAGCCAAGATATCCACGAGCAGTACTTC.

The chain has TRBV23-1 and TRBJ1-5; D is undetermined. TRBV23-1 qualifies as an ORF whose function is uncertain. This CDR3 comprises 14 residues. V lost 4 bases and J 3 bases, leaving 10 bases between the germline ends. CDR3 protein: CASSRLRDNQPQHF. The CDR3 DNA follows: TGCGCCAGCAGTCGTCTCCGGGACAATCAGCCCCAGCATTTT.

This chain uses TRBV5-8 with TRBJ1-2; 9 nucleotides agree with TRBD1. Unmatched junction bases numbered 12, after V lost 4 bases and J lost 14 bases. This CDR3 contains 13 residues. Germline CDR1 and CDR2: SGHTS and YDEGEE. The CDR3: CASSQDRGSGVTF. DNA of the CDR3: TGTGCCAGCAGCCAGGACAGGGGAAGCGGGGTTACCTTC.

The rearrangement links TRBV7-9 to TRBJ2-7; a possible D gene is TRBD1 (6 bases). V was shortened by 5 bases and J by 0 bases, with 11 bases between the two germline ends. CDR3 length equals 14 residues. The V gene's germline CDR1 is SEHNR and CDR2 FQNEAQ (reference sequence). CDR3 DNA sequence: TGTGCCAGCAGCCCACAGGGAAACTCCTACGAGCAGTACTTC. Translation gives CASSPQGNSYEQYF.

J is TRBJ2-3 and V is TRBV7-4, with D perhaps TRBD2 (5 bases). From germline, CDR1 is SGHVT and CDR2 SQSDAQ. The V end lost 5 bases, the J end lost 2 bases, and 20 bases lay between the germline ends. This CDR3 has 17 amino acids. The CDR3 region is CASSQLIGSVATDTQYF. In DNA, the CDR3 is TGTGCCAGCAGCCAACTTATCGGTAGCGTTGCCACAGATACGCAGTATTTT.

The chain has TRBV4-1 and TRBJ2-1; TRBD1 agrees at 9 bases. The V gene end was trimmed by 2 bases and the J gene end by 7 bases; junction bases not matched to a gene: 9. This CDR3 has 16 amino acids. Germline CDR1 reads MGHRA; CDR2 reads YSYEKL. CDR3 coding DNA: TGCGCCAGCAGCCAACCGAGGACAGGGGAAGAAAATGAGCAGTTCTTC. Protein sequence: CASSQPRTGEENEQFF.

The chain uses TRBV27 and TRBJ2-1; 7 bases are a match to TRBD1. Germline V gene data show CDR1 as MNHEY and CDR2 as SMNVEV (reference sequence). V shed 5 bases and J 9 bases; nucleotides not matched to a gene: 10. The CDR3 sequence is 14 residues long. Here the CDR3 reads CASSAAYRGGEQFF. The CDR3 coding sequence is TGTGCCAGCAGTGCGGCCTACAGGGGCGGTGAGCAGTTCTTC.

V is TRBV19 and J is TRBJ2-7, with a weak D call TRBD2 (6 bases). This CDR3 contains 13 residues. The germline V gene encodes CDR1 LNHDA and CDR2 SQIVND (reference sequence). V lost 4 bases, J lost 4 bases, and 11 bases lay in between. The chain's CDR3 is CASSRLADYEQYF. The CDR3 DNA follows: TGTGCCAGTAGTAGATTAGCGGATTACGAGCAGTACTTC.

This rearrangement joins TRBV7-8 to TRBJ2-7; 10 bases line up with TRBD1. The CDR3 totals 16 residues. CDR1 is SGHVS and CDR2 is FQNEAQ in the germline V gene. Unmatched junction bases numbered 6, after V lost 0 bases and J lost 4 bases. The CDR3 DNA reads TGTGCCAGCAGCTTAGCTCCGGGACAGGGGACTTACGAGCAGTACTTC. This sequence encodes CASSLAPGQGTYEQYF.

This chain uses TRBV6-5 with TRBJ1-2; TRBD1 is a possible D gene (5 bases). Looked up from germline, CDR1 is MNHEY and CDR2 is SVGAGI. This CDR3 spans 14 amino acids. The ends were cut back, 0 bases at V and 4 bases at J, with 9 bases in the middle. This CDR3 reads CASSYSGGTYGYTF. The CDR3 coding sequence is TGTGCCAGCAGTTACTCTGGGGGGACCTATGGCTACACCTTC.